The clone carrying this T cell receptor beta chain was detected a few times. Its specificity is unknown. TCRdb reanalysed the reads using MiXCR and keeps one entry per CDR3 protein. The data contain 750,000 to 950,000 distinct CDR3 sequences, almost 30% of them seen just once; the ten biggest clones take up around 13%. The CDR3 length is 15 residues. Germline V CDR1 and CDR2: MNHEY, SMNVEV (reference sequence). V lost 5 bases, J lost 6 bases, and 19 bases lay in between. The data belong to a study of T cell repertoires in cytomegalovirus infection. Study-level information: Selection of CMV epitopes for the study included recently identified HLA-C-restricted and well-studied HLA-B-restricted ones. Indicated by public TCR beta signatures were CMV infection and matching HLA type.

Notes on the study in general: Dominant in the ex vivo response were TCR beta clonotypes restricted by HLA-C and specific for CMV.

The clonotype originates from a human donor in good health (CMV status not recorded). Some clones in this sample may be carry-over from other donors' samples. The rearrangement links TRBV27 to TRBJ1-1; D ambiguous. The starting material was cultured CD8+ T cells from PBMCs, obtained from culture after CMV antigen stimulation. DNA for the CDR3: TGTGCCAGCAGTCCAAACTCGGGAGGGATGGCTGAAGCTTTCTTT. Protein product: CASSPNSGGMAEAFF.